This TCR beta chain was captured in a study of T cells in Graves' hyperthyroidism and ophthalmopathy. On the study more broadly: The blood sample was taken at first diagnosis, before treatment began.

This clonotype was counted many times. The V and J ends lost 3 bases and 3 bases respectively, with 9 bases between them. The CDR3 consists of 13 residues. Using RNA transcripts as the source, TCR beta CDR3 regions were amplified. A first-round RT-PCR of the TCR CDR3 used the HTBI primer set. One entry per CDR3 protein, called by TCRdb with MiXCR from the multiplex PCR reads. The repertoire consists of some 270,000 distinct CDR3 sequences, with approximately 15% occurring once and the leading ten covering approximately 7.9%. This TCR was sampled from a woman between 40 and 50 years old with Graves' hyperthyroidism. The chain is built from TRBV12-3 or TRBV12-4 and TRBJ2-7; no clear D gene. Sequenced material: blood. The DNA of the CDR3 is TGTGCCAGCAGTTTGATAGGGCGCTACGAGCAGTACTTC. Protein: CASSLIGRYEQYF.